This entry describes one T cell receptor beta chain. Antigen specificity is unknown. The sample comes from a study of shared clonotypes between healthy human individuals. The assay was immunoSEQ multiplex PCR, and TCRdb's table has in-frame clones only and misses some. The sample records some 200,000 clones, about 65% being singletons. The CDR3 has 14 amino acids. Germline V gives CDR1 LNHDA, CDR2 SQIVND (reference sequence). V lost 3 bases to trimming and J lost 4 bases, with 10 bases between them. Regarding the study as a whole: Larger estimated richness was generally recorded for naive subsets relative to memory subsets.

The receptor was derived from a man in his thirties or forties in good health. V usage is TRBV19 and J usage is TRBJ2-1; TRBD2 might be the D (5 bases). The sequenced sample was memory CD4+ T cells sorted from blood. Described subset: CD45RA-negative fraction. This chain's CDR3 is CASSIGRAYNEQFF. CDR3 nucleotides: TGTGCCAGTAGTATCGGGCGGGCTTACAATGAGCAGTTCTTC.